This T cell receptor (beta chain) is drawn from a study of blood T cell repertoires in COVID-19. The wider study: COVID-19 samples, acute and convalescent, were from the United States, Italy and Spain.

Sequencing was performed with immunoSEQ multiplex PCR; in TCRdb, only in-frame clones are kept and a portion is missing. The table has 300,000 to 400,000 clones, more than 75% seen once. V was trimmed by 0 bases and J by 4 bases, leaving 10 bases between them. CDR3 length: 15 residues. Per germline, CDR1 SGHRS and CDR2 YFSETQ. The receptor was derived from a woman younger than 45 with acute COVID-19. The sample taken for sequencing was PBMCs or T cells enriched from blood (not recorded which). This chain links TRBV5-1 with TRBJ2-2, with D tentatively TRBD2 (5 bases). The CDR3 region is CASSLVASSTGELFF. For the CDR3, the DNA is TGCGCCAGCAGCTTGGTAGCTAGCTCCACCGGGGAGCTGTTTTTT.